This TCR beta chain is drawn from a study of T cells in Graves' hyperthyroidism and ophthalmopathy. Overall study: Peripheral blood was drawn at first diagnosis, prior to all treatment.

The study defined stable Graves' hyperthyroidism as no ophthalmopathy progression within 18 months. Each patient was aged 18 to 65 and had newly diagnosed hyperthyroidism of under 2 months' duration. Study-wide results and limits: Peripheral blood also featured most of the thyroid clonotypes expanded above 0.001.

Template material for amplifying TCR beta CDR3 regions consisted of RNA transcripts. A set of HTBI primers served as the primers for a first-round RT-PCR of the TCR CDR3. TCRdb reprocessed the multiplex PCR reads via MiXCR and lists one record per CDR3 protein. The sample comprises around 700,000 distinct CDR3 sequences, approximately 36% of which are singletons, and less than 40% rests with the top ten. About this clonotype itself: Antigen unknown.

The sequence came from a woman aged 40 to 49 with Graves' hyperthyroidism. Material for sequencing was blood.

The CDR3 nucleotides read TGTGCCAGCACCTACGGGCCGGGTACTGAAGCTTTCTTT. As protein: CASTYGPGTEAFF. The chain uses TRBV6-5 and TRBJ1-1; D remains unclear. V was trimmed by 7 bases and J by 5 bases, leaving 14 bases between them. Germline loops: CDR1 MNHEY, CDR2 SVGAGI. The CDR3 spans 13 residues.